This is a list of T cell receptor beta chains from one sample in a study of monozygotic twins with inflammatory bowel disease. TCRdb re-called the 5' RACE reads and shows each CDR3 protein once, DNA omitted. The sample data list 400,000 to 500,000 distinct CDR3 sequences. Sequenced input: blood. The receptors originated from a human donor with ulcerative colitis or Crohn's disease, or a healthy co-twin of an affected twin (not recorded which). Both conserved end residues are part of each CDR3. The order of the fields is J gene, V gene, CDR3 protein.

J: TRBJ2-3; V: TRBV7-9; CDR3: CASSLRTAGVGTDTQYF
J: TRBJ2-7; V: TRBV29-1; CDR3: CSVEWGTFSEQYF
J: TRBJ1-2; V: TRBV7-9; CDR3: CASSVAGPLGYTF
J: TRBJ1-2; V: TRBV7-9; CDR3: CASSRGAYGYTF
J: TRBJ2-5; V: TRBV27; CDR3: CASSLLGAQETQYF
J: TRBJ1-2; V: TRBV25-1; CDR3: CASSGTGTRYGYTF
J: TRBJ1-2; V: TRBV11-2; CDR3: CASSGYTAGGGYTF
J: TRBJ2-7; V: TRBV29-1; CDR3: CSAKGGDYEQYF
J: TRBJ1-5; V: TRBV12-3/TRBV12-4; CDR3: CASSFGGGGQPQHF
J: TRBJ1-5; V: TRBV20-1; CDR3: CSAVNRDRGFNQPQHF
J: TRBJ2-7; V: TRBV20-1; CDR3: CSAAPGLAGGPPSEQYF
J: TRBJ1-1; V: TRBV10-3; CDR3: CAIRDQTTEAFF
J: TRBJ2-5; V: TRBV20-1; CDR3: CSARDSLSGGAGTQYF
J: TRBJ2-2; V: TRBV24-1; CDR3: CATMGQLTGELFF
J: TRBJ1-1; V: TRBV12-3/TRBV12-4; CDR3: CASSLAIVTEAFF
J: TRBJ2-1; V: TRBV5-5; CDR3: CASSLESGGSYNEQFF
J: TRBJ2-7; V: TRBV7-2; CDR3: CASSPQASSYEQYF
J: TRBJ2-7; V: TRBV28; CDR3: CASSSGSVAYEQYF
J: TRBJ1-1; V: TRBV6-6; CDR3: CASSYRQDLGTFF
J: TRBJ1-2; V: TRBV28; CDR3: CASSSAGPAQGYTF
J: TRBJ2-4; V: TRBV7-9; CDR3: CASSSTGTSAKNIQYF
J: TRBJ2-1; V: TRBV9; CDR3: CASSVHGTSGNEQFF
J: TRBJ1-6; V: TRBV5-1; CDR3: CASSLGWDGNSPLHF
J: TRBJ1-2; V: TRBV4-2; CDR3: CASSQDSDNQHGYTF
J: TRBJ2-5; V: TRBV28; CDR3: CASGGRGRWETQYF
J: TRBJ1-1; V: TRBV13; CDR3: CASSTPLNTEAFF
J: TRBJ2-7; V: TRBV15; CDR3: CATSRGEDGTSNEQYF
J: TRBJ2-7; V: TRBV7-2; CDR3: CASSLRGLAGAAYEQYF
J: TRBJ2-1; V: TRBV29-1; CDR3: CSVYGTGIYEQFF
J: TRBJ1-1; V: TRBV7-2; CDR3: CASRRTGVGNTEAFF
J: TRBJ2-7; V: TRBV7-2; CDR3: CASSHRWDRVNEQYF
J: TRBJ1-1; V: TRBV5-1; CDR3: CASSGGTEAFF
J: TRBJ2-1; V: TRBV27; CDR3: CASSLISERDEQFF
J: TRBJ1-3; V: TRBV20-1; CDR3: CSARVGGTGRNTIYF
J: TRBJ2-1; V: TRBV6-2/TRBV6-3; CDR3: CASRRTSGSTNEQFF
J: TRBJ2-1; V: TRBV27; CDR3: CASRGLGGQPTYNEQFF
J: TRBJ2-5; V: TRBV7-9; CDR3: CASSPTTSGQTEETQYF
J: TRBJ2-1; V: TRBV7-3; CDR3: CASSPSGLAGEQFF
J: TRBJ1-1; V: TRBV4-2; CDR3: CASSQVGTGAEAFF
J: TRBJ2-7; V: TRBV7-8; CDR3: CASSLPRTGRDYYEQYF
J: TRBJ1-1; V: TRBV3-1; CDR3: CASAEGGMNTEAFF
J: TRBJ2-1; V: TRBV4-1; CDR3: CASSQDLWTLNNEQFF
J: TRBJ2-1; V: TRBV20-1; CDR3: CSSLDLNSYNEQFF
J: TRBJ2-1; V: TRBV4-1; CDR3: CASSQVGGRALLVNEQFF
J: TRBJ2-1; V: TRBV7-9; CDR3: CASSQRTGVTYNEQFF